This note documents a single T cell receptor beta chain sequence. The V end lost 7 bases, the J end lost 7 bases, and 11 bases lay between the germline ends. CDR1 is MNHEY and CDR2 is SMNVEV in the germline V gene (reference sequence). This CDR3 spans 13 amino acids. This entry comes from a study of blood T cell repertoires in COVID-19. As for the study in general: Researchers got acute and convalescent COVID-19 samples from the United States, Italy and Spain. Nucleic acid was either cDNA or gDNA, and it came from T cells, B-cell-depleted T cells, or PBMCs.

In the authors' methods: Nucleated cell number was recorded as an estimate derived from reference gene primer amplification. Here immunoSEQ multiplex PCR was the method, and the copy in TCRdb shows in-frame clones only, minus some. The DNA gave D and trimming, while V, J and clone size come from that table. Among tens of thousands of clones listed, over 75% were seen once. The specimen sequenced was peripheral blood. The V call is TRBV27, the J call TRBJ1-6, with D maybe TRBD1 (6 bases). This TCR derives from an older woman with acute or convalescent COVID-19. The CDR3 loop is CASTGQLNSPLHF. The DNA of the CDR3 is TGTGCCAGCACAGGACAGTTAAATTCACCCCTCCACTTT.